This T cell receptor (beta chain) originates from a study of T cell changes during pregnancy in multiple sclerosis. TCRdb's copy holds only in-frame clones and misses some; the assay was immunoSEQ multiplex PCR. The table records approximately 36,000 clones, 88% of them present only once. Germline V gene sequence: CDR1 SGHDT, CDR2 YYEEEE. The V segment lost 4 bases and the J segment 0 bases; nucleotides outside the gene matches: 12. CDR3 length equals 18 residues. The rearrangement links TRBV5-6 to TRBJ2-3; 9 bases fit TRBD2. Material: CD8+ T cells from peripheral blood mononuclear cells, obtained in the third trimester of pregnancy. The receptor's source is a female donor with multiple sclerosis, enrolled in a pregnancy study. CDR3 sequence: CASSPLSGGYSSTDTQYF. CDR3 DNA: TGTGCCAGCAGCCCCCTAAGCGGGGGGTACTCTAGCACAGATACGCAGTATTTT.